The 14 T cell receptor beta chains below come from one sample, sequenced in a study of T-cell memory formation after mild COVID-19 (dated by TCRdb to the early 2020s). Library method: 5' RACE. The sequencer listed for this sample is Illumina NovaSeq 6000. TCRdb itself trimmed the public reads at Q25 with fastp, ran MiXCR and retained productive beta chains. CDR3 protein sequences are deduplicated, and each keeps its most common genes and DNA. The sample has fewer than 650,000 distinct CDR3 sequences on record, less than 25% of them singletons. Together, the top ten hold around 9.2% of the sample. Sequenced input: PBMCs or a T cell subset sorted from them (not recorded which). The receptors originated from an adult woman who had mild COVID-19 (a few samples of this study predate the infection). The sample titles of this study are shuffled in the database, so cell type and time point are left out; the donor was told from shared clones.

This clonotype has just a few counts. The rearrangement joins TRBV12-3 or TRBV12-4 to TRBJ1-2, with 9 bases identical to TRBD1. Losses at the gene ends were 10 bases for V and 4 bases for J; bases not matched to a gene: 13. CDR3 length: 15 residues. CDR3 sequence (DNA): TGTGCCATCCGACGCTGGGACAGGGAAGGCTATGGCTACACCTTC. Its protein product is CAIRRWDREGYGYTF.

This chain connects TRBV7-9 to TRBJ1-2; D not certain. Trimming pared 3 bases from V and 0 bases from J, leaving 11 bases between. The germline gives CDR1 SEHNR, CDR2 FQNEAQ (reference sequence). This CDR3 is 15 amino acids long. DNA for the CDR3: TGTGCCAGCAGCTTTGGGGAGGGATCTAACTATGGCTACACCTTC. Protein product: CASSFGEGSNYGYTF.

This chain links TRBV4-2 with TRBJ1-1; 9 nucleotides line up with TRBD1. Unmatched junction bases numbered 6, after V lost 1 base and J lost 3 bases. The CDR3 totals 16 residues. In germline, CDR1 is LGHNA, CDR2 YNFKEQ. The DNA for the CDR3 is TGTGCCAGCAGCCAAGTACAGGGGGCTTGGTACACTGAAGCTTTCTTT. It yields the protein CASSQVQGAWYTEAFF.

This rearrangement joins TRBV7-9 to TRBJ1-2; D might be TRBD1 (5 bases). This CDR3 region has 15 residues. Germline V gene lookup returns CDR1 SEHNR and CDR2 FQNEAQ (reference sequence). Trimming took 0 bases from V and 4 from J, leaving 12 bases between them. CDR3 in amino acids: CASSLASAGTYGYTF. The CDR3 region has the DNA TGTGCCAGCAGCTTAGCGTCTGCAGGGACCTATGGCTACACCTTC.

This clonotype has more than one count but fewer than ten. CDR3 coding DNA: TGCAGTGCTAGCGATACAGGGAGACCTAACTATGGCTACACCTTC. Translation gives CSASDTGRPNYGYTF. The chain employs TRBV20-1 and TRBJ1-2, with a possible D match to TRBD1 (6 bases). Germline lookup yields CDR1 DFQATT and CDR2 SNEGSKA (reference sequence). This CDR3 is built from 15 residues. V was cut by 3 bases and J by 0 bases, with 14 bases left in between.

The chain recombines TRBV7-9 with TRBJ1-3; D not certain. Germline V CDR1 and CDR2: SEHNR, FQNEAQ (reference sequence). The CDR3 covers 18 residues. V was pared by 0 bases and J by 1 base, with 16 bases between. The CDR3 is CASSLAPRPRGSGNTIYF. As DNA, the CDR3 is TGTGCCAGCAGCTTAGCTCCTCGCCCAAGAGGTTCTGGAAACACCATATATTTT.

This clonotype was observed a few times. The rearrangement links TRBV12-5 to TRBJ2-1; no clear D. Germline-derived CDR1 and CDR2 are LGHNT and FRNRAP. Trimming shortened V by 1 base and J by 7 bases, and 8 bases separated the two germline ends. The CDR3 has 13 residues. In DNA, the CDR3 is TGTGCTAGTGGTTTGGCACTAAGAAATGAGCAGTTCTTC. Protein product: CASGLALRNEQFF.

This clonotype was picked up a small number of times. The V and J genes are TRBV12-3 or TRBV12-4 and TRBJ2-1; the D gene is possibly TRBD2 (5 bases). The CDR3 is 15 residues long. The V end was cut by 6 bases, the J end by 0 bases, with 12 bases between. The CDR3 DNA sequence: TGTGCCAGCAGAACGAGAGGGAGCTCCTACAATGAGCAGTTCTTC. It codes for CASRTRGSSYNEQFF.

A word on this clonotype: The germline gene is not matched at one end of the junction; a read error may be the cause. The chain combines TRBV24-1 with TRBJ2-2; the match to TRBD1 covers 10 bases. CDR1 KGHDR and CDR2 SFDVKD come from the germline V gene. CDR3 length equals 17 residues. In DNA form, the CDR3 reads TGTGCCACCAGAGCTAAAACGGGACAGGGGAACGCCGGGGAGCTGTTTTTT. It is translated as CATRAKTGQGNAGELFF.

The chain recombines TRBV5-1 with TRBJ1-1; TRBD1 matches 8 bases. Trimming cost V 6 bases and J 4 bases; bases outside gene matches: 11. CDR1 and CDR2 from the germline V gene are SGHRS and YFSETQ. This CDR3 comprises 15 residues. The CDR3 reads CASIPGQGPGTEAFF. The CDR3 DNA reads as TGCGCCAGCATCCCAGGACAGGGCCCGGGCACTGAAGCTTTCTTT.

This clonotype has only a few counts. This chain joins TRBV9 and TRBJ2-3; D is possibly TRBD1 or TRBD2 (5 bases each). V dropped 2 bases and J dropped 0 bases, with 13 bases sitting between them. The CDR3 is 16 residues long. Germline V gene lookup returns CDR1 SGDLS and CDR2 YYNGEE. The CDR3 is CASSVWAGASTDTQYF. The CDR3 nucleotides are TGTGCCAGCAGCGTTTGGGCCGGGGCTAGCACAGATACGCAGTATTTT.

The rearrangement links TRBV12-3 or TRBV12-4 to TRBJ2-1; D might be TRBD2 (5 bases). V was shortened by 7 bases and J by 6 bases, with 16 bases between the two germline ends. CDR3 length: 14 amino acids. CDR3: CASTLRTASNEQFF. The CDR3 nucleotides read TGTGCCAGCACCCTCAGGACTGCCTCCAATGAGCAGTTCTTC.

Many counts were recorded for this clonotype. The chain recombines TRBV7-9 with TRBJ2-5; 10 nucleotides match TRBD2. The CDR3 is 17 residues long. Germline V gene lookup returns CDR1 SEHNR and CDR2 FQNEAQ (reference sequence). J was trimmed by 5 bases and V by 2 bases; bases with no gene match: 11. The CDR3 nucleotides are TGTGCCAGCAGCTTAACTAGCGGGGCATCGTACGGCGAGACCCAGTACTTC. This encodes CASSLTSGASYGETQYF.

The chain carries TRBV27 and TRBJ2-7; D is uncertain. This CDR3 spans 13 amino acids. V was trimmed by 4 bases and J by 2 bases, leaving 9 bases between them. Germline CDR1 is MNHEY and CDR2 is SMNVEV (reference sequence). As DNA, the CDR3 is TGTGCCAGCAGTTCGGCCAGAGCCTACGAGCAGTACTTC. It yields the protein CASSSARAYEQYF.